One sample yielded the 26 T cell receptor beta chains listed below, sequenced in a study of blood T cell repertoires in COVID-19. Only in-frame clones appear in the TCRdb table, and some are missing; sequencing was by immunoSEQ multiplex PCR. The sample shows under 200,000 clones, under 90% of them seen only once. The sample taken for sequencing was PBMCs or T cells enriched from blood (not recorded which). The receptors come from a man aged 55 to 70 who had recovered from COVID-19.

CDR3 sequence (DNA): TGTGCCAGCAGCTTACTGTCTAATGAAAAACTGTTTTTT. As protein: CASSLLSNEKLFF. The V call is TRBV7-8, the J call TRBJ1-4; D ambiguous. V lost 2 bases and J lost 3, with 4 bases in between. From germline, CDR1 is SGHVS and CDR2 FQNEAQ. CDR3 length: 13 residues.

This rearrangement joins TRBV28 to TRBJ1-2; 9 bases are shared with TRBD1. Germline V lookup: CDR1 MDHEN, CDR2 SYDVKM. The length of the CDR3 is 14 residues. After removal of 6 bases from V and 5 bases from J, the junction contained 7 bases not matched to a gene. CDR3 sequence (DNA): TGTGCCAGCAGAACCGGGACAGGGATTTATGGCTACACCTTC. This encodes CASRTGTGIYGYTF.

This clone was seen a few times. The V call is TRBV5-4, the J call TRBJ2-7; 8 bases fit TRBD1. The CDR3 contains 14 residues. Germline loops: CDR1 SGHNT, CDR2 YYREEE (reference sequence). V trimming: 1 base; J trimming: 7 bases; junction bases outside the gene matches: 7. The CDR3, as DNA: TGTGCCAGCAGCTTGCCTGGACAGGGTAGGGAGCAGTACTTC. It codes for CASSLPGQGREQYF.

This chain links TRBV29-1 with TRBJ1-1; a weak D match, TRBD1 (6 bases). Trimming shortened V by 2 bases and J by 2 bases, and 12 bases separated the two germline ends. CDR1 and CDR2 from the germline V gene are SQVTM and ANQGSEA. The CDR3 contains 14 residues. The CDR3: CSVETGRSNTEAFF. The DNA for the CDR3 is TGCAGCGTTGAAACAGGGAGATCAAACACTGAAGCTTTCTTT.

V usage is TRBV28 and J usage is TRBJ1-6, with TRBD1 as a possible D gene (5 bases). CDR1 MDHEN and CDR2 SYDVKM come from the germline V gene. V shed 6 bases and J shed 9 bases, with 15 bases lying between them. The CDR3 is made up of 14 amino acids. The CDR3 DNA is TGTGCCAGCAGAGGCTCGGGGGTAGGTTCACCCCTCCACTTT. Amino acid sequence: CASRGSGVGSPLHF.

This clone was recorded once. The chain links TRBV19 to TRBJ1-1; D is unclear. With 10 bases removed from V and 3 bases from J, the gap between germline ends came to 27 bases. The CDR3 spans 17 residues. The germline V gene encodes CDR1 LNHDA and CDR2 SQIVND (reference sequence). The CDR3 sequence is CATGKGSGMRVDTEAFF. Written as DNA, the CDR3 is TGTGCCACCGGCAAGGGCTCGGGTATGAGGGTGGACACTGAAGCTTTCTTT.

As DNA, the CDR3 is TGTGCCAGCAGCCAGGAACGGACAGGGTGGGAAAAACTGTTTTTT. It translates to CASSQERTGWEKLFF. V gene TRBV11-2 combines with J gene TRBJ1-4; 8 bases match TRBD1. The CDR3 totals 15 residues. The junction had 10 bases not matched to a gene; V was cut back by 5 bases and J by 8 bases. The germline gives CDR1 SGHAT, CDR2 FQNNGV.

This sequence joins TRBV2 and TRBJ1-6; 8 positions match TRBD1. Trimming cost V 2 bases and J 10 bases; bases outside gene matches: 13. The germline gives CDR1 SNHLY, CDR2 FYNNEI. The CDR3 consists of 17 residues. The CDR3 sequence is CASSERRAGTGISPLHF. CDR3 DNA: TGTGCCAGCAGTGAAAGGAGAGCCGGGACAGGTATCTCACCCCTCCACTTT.

The chain joins TRBV19 to TRBJ2-7; weak D call: TRBD2 (5 bases). Trimming removed 0 bases from V and 3 bases from J, with 12 bases in between. CDR1 is LNHDA, CDR2 SQIVND, per germline (reference sequence). The length of the CDR3 is 15 residues. The CDR3 reads CASSIDQIGDYEQYF. CDR3 DNA: TGTGCCAGTAGTATAGATCAAATCGGGGACTACGAGCAGTACTTC.

V and J are TRBV5-1 and TRBJ1-4; 7 nucleotides match TRBD1. The CDR3 spans 18 residues. Per the germline V gene, CDR1 is SGHRS and CDR2 is YFSETQ. Unmatched junction bases numbered 20, after V lost 4 bases and J lost 8 bases. CDR3 loop: CASSPTYETDRAREKLFF. As DNA, the CDR3 is TGCGCCAGCAGCCCTACATACGAAACCGACAGGGCTAGGGAAAAACTGTTTTTT.

The CDR3 sequence is CASTGSPSGPQETQYF. CDR3 bases: TGTGCCAGCACCGGGTCACCTAGCGGGCCCCAAGAGACCCAGTACTTC. This sequence joins TRBV28 and TRBJ2-5; 8 bases agree with TRBD2. Germline V gives CDR1 MDHEN, CDR2 SYDVKM. Germline trimming cut 7 bases from V and 1 base from J; bases unmatched to any gene: 11. There are 16 residues in the CDR3.

The chain couples TRBV5-1 to TRBJ2-7, with 7 nucleotides matching TRBD1. CDR3 length: 14 amino acids. Germline values: CDR1 SGHRS, CDR2 YFSETQ. The junction had 13 bases not matched to a gene; V was cut back by 7 bases and J by 6 bases. The CDR3 sequence is CASAETGSKSEQYF. The DNA for the CDR3 is TGCGCCAGCGCCGAGACAGGGAGTAAGAGCGAGCAGTACTTC.

The chain employs TRBV29-1 and TRBJ2-6; tentative D call: TRBD2 (6 bases). This CDR3 has 14 amino acids. Germline V gene sequence: CDR1 SQVTM, CDR2 ANQGSEA. V lost 6 bases, J lost 6 bases, and 15 bases lay in between. This CDR3 is CSVGGTIEANVLTF. The DNA of the CDR3 is TGCAGCGTGGGGGGAACGATTGAGGCCAACGTCCTGACTTTC.

In the case of this clone: Compared with germline, one end of the junction differs, possibly owing to a read error. Other nucleotide sequences from this sample produce the same CDR3. CDR3 sequence (DNA): TGTGCCAGCAGCTTGGTTGGGCTGGCCACCGGGGAGCTGTTTTTT. It is translated as CASSLVGLATGELFF. The gene calls are TRBV5-1 and TRBJ2-2; no clear D. The length of the CDR3 is 15 residues. Germline values: CDR1 SGHRS, CDR2 YFSETQ. Using reference TRBV5-1 and TRBJ2-2 for the parts outside the CDR3, the full variable domain is KAGVTQTPRYLIKTRGQQVTLSCSPISGHRSVSWYQQTPGQGLQFLFEYFSETQRNKGNFPGRFSGRQFSNSRSEMNVSTLELGDSALYLCASSLVGLATGELFFGEGSRLTVL.

This clone has only one observation. The V call is TRBV3-1 (or the pseudogene TRBV3-2), the J call TRBJ1-6; D perhaps matches TRBD1 (5 bases). The CDR3 totals 14 residues. V lost 1 base to trimming and J lost 8 bases, with 9 bases between them. Germline CDR1 LGHDT, CDR2 YNNKEL (reference sequence). The CDR3 reads CASSQVLRDSPLHF. CDR3 DNA: TGTGCCAGCAGCCAAGTGCTCAGGGATTCACCCCTCCACTTT.

Of note for this clone: The junction departs from germline at one end; a sequencing error may be responsible. Other DNA sequences of this sample code for an identical CDR3. The chain recombines TRBV2 with TRBJ2-7; perhaps TRBD2 as D (6 bases). This CDR3 region has 14 residues. Germline loops: CDR1 SNHLY, CDR2 FYNNEI. As DNA, the CDR3 is TGTGCCAGCAGTGAAGCGCGGGACTTCTACGAGCAGTACTTT. Its translation: CASSEARDFYEQYF.

The chain recombines TRBV7-8 with TRBJ2-7, with 8 bases lining up with TRBD2. CDR3 length equals 15 residues. Germline assignment: CDR1 SGHVS and CDR2 FQNEAQ. The V segment lost 0 bases and the J segment 4 bases; nucleotides outside the gene matches: 5. The CDR3 spells CASSLANPSGYEQYF. CDR3 in DNA: TGTGCCAGCAGCTTAGCGAATCCTAGCGGGTACGAGCAGTACTTC. The complete variable domain, with remaining parts taken from reference TRBV7-8 and TRBJ2-7, reads GAGVSQSPRYKVAKRGQDVALRCDPISGHVSLFWYQQALGQGPEFLTYFQNEAQLDKSGLPSDRFFAERPEGSVSTLKIQRTQQEDSAVYLCASSLANPSGYEQYFGPGTRLTVT.

This chain connects TRBV28 to TRBJ2-7; 9 bases align to TRBD1. V lost 6 bases and J lost 0; bases outside the gene matches: 3. Per the germline V gene, CDR1 is MDHEN and CDR2 is SYDVKM. The CDR3 spans 14 residues. CDR3 residues: CASRRQGVSYEQYF. CDR3 nucleotide sequence: TGTGCCAGCAGACGACAGGGGGTCTCCTACGAGCAGTACTTC.

The V gene is TRBV12-3 or TRBV12-4, the J gene TRBJ1-1; D remains unclear. This CDR3 has 13 amino acids. With 0 bases removed from V and 0 bases from J, the gap between germline ends came to 2 bases. The CDR3 loop reads CASSLAMNTEAFF. The CDR3 bases are TGTGCCAGCAGTTTAGCCATGAACACTGAAGCTTTCTTT.

This chain connects TRBV6-1 to TRBJ2-6, with D hard to call. With 1 base removed from V and 4 bases from J, the gap between germline ends came to 5 bases. The CDR3 extends over 14 amino acids. The V gene's germline CDR1 is MNHNS and CDR2 SASEGT. The CDR3 protein is CASSEDGGANVLTF. The DNA of the CDR3 is TGTGCCAGCAGTGAAGATGGCGGGGCCAACGTCCTGACTTTC.

J is TRBJ2-3 and V is TRBV7-9; D is perhaps TRBD2 (6 bases). V was trimmed by 5 bases and J by 4 bases, leaving 13 bases between them. CDR3 length equals 14 residues. Germline V gene lookup returns CDR1 SEHNR and CDR2 FQNEAQ (reference sequence). The CDR3 DNA reads as TGTGCCAGCAGCCAAGCATCGGGAGCAGATACGCAGTATTTT. This codes for CASSQASGADTQYF.

The chain employs TRBV24-1 and TRBJ2-7; 9 positions agree with TRBD1. The DNA end is a closer match to TRBJ2-1, so the J assignment may be wrong. The CDR3 is 15 amino acids. CDR1 KGHDR and CDR2 SFDVKD come from the germline V gene. The CDR3 sequence: CATSGGGTGSSEQFF. CDR3 DNA: TGTGCCACCAGTGGTGGGGGGACAGGGTCCTCTGAGCAGTTCTTC.

V usage is TRBV30 and J usage is TRBJ1-6; a weak D match, TRBD1 (5 bases). CDR3 length: 14 residues. Looked up from germline, CDR1 is GTSNPN and CDR2 is SVGIG (reference sequence). V was shortened by 0 bases and J by 8 bases, with 11 bases between the two germline ends. CDR3 nucleotides: TGTGCCTGGAGTGTGGGGGGGTACGATTCACCCCTCCACTTT. Translation gives CAWSVGGYDSPLHF.

V and J are TRBV19 and TRBJ1-1; 7 nucleotides agree with TRBD1. The CDR3 has 13 residues. J was trimmed by 5 bases and V by 5 bases; bases with no gene match: 5. The germline V gene has CDR1 LNHDA and CDR2 SQIVND (reference sequence). The CDR3 sequence: CASSVTGVTEAFF. For the CDR3, the DNA is TGTGCCAGTAGTGTTACAGGGGTAACTGAAGCTTTCTTT.

This rearrangement joins TRBV3-1 (or the pseudogene TRBV3-2) to TRBJ2-5; 10 bases are shared with TRBD2. This CDR3 has 15 amino acids. The V gene end was trimmed by 0 bases and the J gene end by 2 bases; junction bases not matched to a gene: 0. Germline V gene sequence: CDR1 LGHDT, CDR2 YNNKEL (reference sequence). CDR3 loop: CASSQELAGQETQYF. CDR3 nucleotide sequence: TGTGCCAGCAGCCAAGAACTAGCGGGGCAAGAGACCCAGTACTTC.

The V and J genes are TRBV5-6 and TRBJ2-7; 8 bases are shared with TRBD2. This CDR3 has 19 residues. Germline values: CDR1 SGHDT, CDR2 YYEEEE. The junction had 17 bases not matched to a gene; V was cut back by 0 bases and J by 3 bases. In nucleotides, the CDR3 is TGTGCCAGCAGCTTGGTCTCGGCTGGGAGCAGCGGGAGAATCTACGAGCAGTACTTC. Translating gives CASSLVSAGSSGRIYEQYF.